The rows below give T cell receptor beta chains drawn from one sample of a study of cytomegalovirus exposure and HLA in healthy donors. Some clones are missing from TCRdb's copy, which holds only in-frame ones; the method was immunoSEQ multiplex PCR. The sample shows fewer than 130,000 clones, around 88% of them seen only once. The sequenced sample consisted of PBMCs. The receptors were gathered from a man aged 35 to 55 in good health and CMV-seronegative. The CDR3 runs from the conserved cysteine through the conserved F or W. D genes are given only for firm matches. Size is stated for part of the rows, as once, few or many counts, or as a class when the clone is expanded.

V gene	clone size	D gene	J gene	CDR3 length	CDR3 protein	CDR3 DNA
TRBV19	-	TRBD2	TRBJ2-1	16	CASSGGGSRVASEQFF	TGTGCCAGTAGTGGCGGGGGGTCGCGGGTAGCGAGTGAGCAGTTCTTC
TRBV7-6	-	TRBD1	TRBJ2-5	15	CASSRRGQAQETQYF	TGTGCCAGCAGCCGAAGGGGACAGGCACAAGAGACCCAGTACTTC
TRBV6-5	-	TRBD1	TRBJ1-5	14	CASSMTGPNQPQHF	TGTGCCAGCAGTATGACAGGGCCCAATCAGCCCCAGCATTTT
TRBV12-5	-	-	TRBJ1-2	13	CASALGGRDGYTF	TGTGCTAGTGCCCTAGGGGGACGGGATGGCTACACCTTC
TRBV1	-	-	TRBJ2-7	13	CTSRAAGAYEQYF	TGCACCAGCAGAGCGGCGGGGGCCTACGAGCAGTACTTC
TRBV19	-	TRBD1	TRBJ1-2	14	CASSEQGARKGYTF	TGTGCCAGTAGTGAACAGGGGGCGCGGAAAGGCTACACCTTC
TRBV25-1	-	TRBD1	TRBJ1-2	15	CASSDNRGLVYGYTF	TGTGCCAGCAGTGACAACAGGGGGCTTGTCTATGGCTACACCTTC
TRBV5-1	-	-	TRBJ1-2	15	CASSLGGGAGYGYTF	TGCGCCAGCAGCTTGGGAGGGGGGGCTGGCTATGGCTACACCTTC
TRBV7-3	-	-	TRBJ2-1	15	CASSAHHSSYNEQFF	TGTGCCAGCAGCGCTCACCACAGCTCCTACAATGAGCAGTTCTTC
TRBV28	-	-	TRBJ1-4	14	CASTPGGAGKKLFF	TGTGCCAGCACCCCCGGCGGGGCTGGTAAAAAACTGTTTTTT
TRBV30	-	-	TRBJ1-2	13	CAWSVEASYGYTF	TGTGCCTGGAGTGTAGAGGCCTCCTATGGCTACACCTTC
TRBV6-1	-	-	TRBJ1-2	14	CASSSTVTNYGYTF	TGTGCCAGCAGTTCGACTGTGACTAACTATGGCTACACCTTC
TRBV5-6	-	-	TRBJ2-7	17	CASSLARGTKSSYEQYF	TGTGCCAGCAGCTTGGCCCGCGGGACCAAAAGCTCCTACGAGCAGTACTTC
TRBV15	-	-	TRBJ2-5	13	CATSRDRVETQYF	TGTGCCACCAGCAGAGATCGAGTGGAGACCCAGTACTTC
TRBV5-8	few	-	TRBJ1-5	15	CASSLRSRDNQPQHF	TGTGCCAGCAGCTTGCGGTCCAGGGACAATCAGCCCCAGCATTTT
TRBV7-2	-	TRBD2	TRBJ2-7	17	CASSLWGQRGGSYEQYF	TGTGCCAGCAGCTTATGGGGCCAGCGGGGGGGCTCCTACGAGCAGTACTTC
TRBV29-1	-	-	TRBJ2-3	13	CSVELLVGDTQYF	TGCAGCGTTGAATTACTAGTCGGAGATACGCAGTATTTT
TRBV7-6	-	TRBD1	TRBJ2-5	15	CASSPVPGQGGTQYF	TGTGCCAGCAGCCCGGTTCCGGGACAGGGCGGGACCCAGTACTTC
TRBV28	once	-	TRBJ1-4	13	CASSRQLNEKLFF	TGTGCCAGCAGCCGACAGCTCAATGAAAAACTGTTTTTT
TRBV6-6	once	TRBD1	TRBJ1-1	11	CASSAQGASFF	TGTGCCAGCAGTGCACAGGGGGCATCTTTCTTT
TRBV5-4	-	TRBD1	TRBJ2-2	15	CASSSQGAGTGELFF	TGTGCCAGCAGCTCACAGGGGGCGGGCACCGGGGAGCTGTTTTTT
TRBV5-4	-	TRBD1	TRBJ1-6	16	CASSSTRNRGNSPLHF	TGTGCCAGCAGCTCGACCCGGAACAGGGGGAATTCACCCCTCCACTTT
TRBV5-5	few	TRBD1	TRBJ1-3	15	CASSFDRGSGNTIYF	TGTGCCAGCAGCTTCGACAGGGGTTCTGGAAACACCATATATTTT
TRBV28	-	-	TRBJ2-7	14	CASSTAGQNYEQYF	TGTGCCAGCAGTACTGCCGGACAGAACTACGAGCAGTACTTC
TRBV7-8	-	TRBD1	TRBJ1-4	14	CASRRGTGNEKLFF	TGTGCCAGCAGAAGAGGGACAGGAAATGAAAAACTGTTTTTT
TRBV7-2	once	-	TRBJ1-3	13	CASSGSSGNTIYF	TGTGCCTCTTCGGGAAGTTCTGGAAACACCATATATTTT
TRBV5-1	once	-	TRBJ2-7	13	CASSSGWLPEQYF	TGCGCCAGCAGCTCCGGGTGGCTCCCCGAGCAGTACTTC
TRBV29-1	-	TRBD1	TRBJ2-7	16	CSVLNPGQGSSYEQYF	TGCAGCGTCCTGAACCCGGGACAGGGAAGCTCCTACGAGCAGTACTTC
TRBV18	-	TRBD2	TRBJ2-7	17	CASSPRGGSLLPYEQYF	TGTGCCAGCTCACCCCGGGGGGGGAGCCTTCTTCCCTACGAGCAGTACTTC
TRBV4-1	-	-	TRBJ1-3	17	CASSPMPGGSWGNTIYF	TGCGCCAGCAGCCCCATGCCGGGGGGCTCGTGGGGAAACACCATATATTTT
TRBV9	-	-	TRBJ1-1	14	CASSVTTTNTEAFF	TGTGCCAGCAGCGTCACTACAACGAACACTGAAGCTTTCTTT
TRBV4-1	once	-	TRBJ1-1	15	CASSPTESLNTEAFF	TGCGCCAGCAGTCCAACAGAATCCCTGAACACTGAAGCTTTCTTT
TRBV9	-	-	TRBJ1-5	15	CASSQGGGSNQPQHF	TGTGCCAGCAGTCAGGGAGGGGGAAGCAATCAGCCCCAGCATTTT
TRBV2	-	TRBD1	TRBJ1-5	13	CASSTGASQPQHF	TGTGCCAGCAGTACAGGGGCGAGTCAGCCCCAGCATTTT
TRBV6-5	-	-	TRBJ1-1	12	CASSRMNTEAFF	TGTGCCAGCAGCAGGATGAACACTGAAGCTTTCTTT
TRBV6-1	-	TRBD1	TRBJ2-1	13	CASSGGQGDEQFF	TGTGCCAGCAGTGGGGGACAGGGGGATGAGCAGTTCTTC
TRBV5-1	-	TRBD2	TRBJ2-7	16	CASSFGLTSGGYEQYF	TGCGCCAGCAGCTTCGGCCTGACTAGCGGGGGCTATGAGCAGTACTTC
TRBV6-1	-	-	TRBJ1-2	12	CATKDTNYGYTF	TGTGCCACCAAAGACACAAACTATGGCTACACCTTC
TRBV19	-	-	TRBJ1-5	14	CASSPRGTYQPQHF	TGTGCCAGTAGTCCCCGGGGGACTTATCAGCCCCAGCATTTT
TRBV19	-	TRBD1	TRBJ1-5	15	CASSIAGGGNQPQHF	TGTGCCAGTAGTATCGCAGGGGGCGGCAATCAGCCCCAGCATTTT
TRBV10-2	-	TRBD2	TRBJ2-5	15	CASSEASGGQETQYF	TGCGCCAGCAGTGAGGCTAGCGGGGGGCAAGAGACCCAGTACTTC
TRBV7-2	few	TRBD2	TRBJ2-7	16	CASSRSAGGGKDEQYF	TGTGCCAGCAGCCGTTCAGCGGGGGGCGGTAAAGACGAGCAGTACTTC
TRBV10-2	once	-	TRBJ2-7	15	CASGRWTGSSYEQYF	TGCGCCAGCGGTAGGTGGACGGGGAGCTCCTACGAGCAGTACTTC
TRBV13	-	TRBD2	TRBJ2-3	17	CASSSWLAGGGTDTQYF	TGTGCCAGCAGCTCCTGGCTAGCGGGCGGCGGCACAGATACGCAGTATTTT
TRBV29-1	-	TRBD1	TRBJ1-4	13	CSVALQGLEKLFF	TGCAGCGTCGCCTTACAGGGGTTGGAAAAACTGTTTTTT
TRBV10-3	-	-	TRBJ1-3	14	CAISDAHPGNTIYF	TGTGCCATCAGTGATGCGCACCCTGGAAACACCATATATTTT